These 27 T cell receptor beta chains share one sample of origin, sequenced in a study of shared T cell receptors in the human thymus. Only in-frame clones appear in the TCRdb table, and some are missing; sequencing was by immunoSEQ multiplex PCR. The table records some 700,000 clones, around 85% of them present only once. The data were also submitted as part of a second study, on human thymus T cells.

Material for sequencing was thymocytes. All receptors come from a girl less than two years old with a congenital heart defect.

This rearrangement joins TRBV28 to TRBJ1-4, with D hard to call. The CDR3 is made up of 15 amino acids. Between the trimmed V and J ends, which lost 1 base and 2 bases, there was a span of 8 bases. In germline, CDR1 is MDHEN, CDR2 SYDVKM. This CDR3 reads CASSLYEETNEKLFF. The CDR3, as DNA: TGTGCCAGCAGTTTATATGAGGAGACTAATGAAAAACTGTTTTTT.

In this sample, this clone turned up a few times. CDR3 sequence (DNA): TGCGCCAGCAGCCAAGATCGGACTAGCGGGGGGGAACATACAGATACGCAGTATTTT. It translates to CASSQDRTSGGEHTDTQYF. This rearrangement joins TRBV4-1 to TRBJ2-3, with 15 bases identical to TRBD2. The germline gives CDR1 MGHRA, CDR2 YSYEKL. CDR3 length: 19 residues. The V segment lost 0 bases and the J segment 3 bases; nucleotides outside the gene matches: 7.

DNA for the CDR3: TGTGCCAGCAGTGAAGCTGTAGGTGAGAGTGGGCCTCCCTATGGCTACACCTTC. It codes for CASSEAVGESGPPYGYTF. The chain couples TRBV6-1 to TRBJ1-2; no firm D call. Germline V gene data show CDR1 as MNHNS and CDR2 as SASEGT. V was pared by 0 bases and J by 4 bases, with 21 bases between. The CDR3 is 18 amino acids.

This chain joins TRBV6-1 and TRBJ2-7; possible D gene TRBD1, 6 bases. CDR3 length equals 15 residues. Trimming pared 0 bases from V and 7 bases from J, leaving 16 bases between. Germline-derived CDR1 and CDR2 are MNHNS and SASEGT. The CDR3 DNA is TGTGCCAGCAGTGAAGCGGGACACGGTATCGAGGAGCAGTACTTC. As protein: CASSEAGHGIEEQYF.

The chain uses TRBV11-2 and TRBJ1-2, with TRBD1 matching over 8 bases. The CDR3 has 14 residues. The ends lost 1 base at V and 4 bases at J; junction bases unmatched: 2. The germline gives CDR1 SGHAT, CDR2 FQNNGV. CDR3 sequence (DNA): TGTGCCAGCAGCTTAGTGGGGACAGGCTATGGCTACACCTTC. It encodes CASSLVGTGYGYTF.

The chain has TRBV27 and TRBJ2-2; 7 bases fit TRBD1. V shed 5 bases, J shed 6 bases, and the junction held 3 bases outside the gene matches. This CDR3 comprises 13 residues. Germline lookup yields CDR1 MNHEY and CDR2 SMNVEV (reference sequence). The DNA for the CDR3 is TGTGCCAGCAGTGACACAGGGGCCGGGGAGCTGTTTTTT. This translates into CASSDTGAGELFF.

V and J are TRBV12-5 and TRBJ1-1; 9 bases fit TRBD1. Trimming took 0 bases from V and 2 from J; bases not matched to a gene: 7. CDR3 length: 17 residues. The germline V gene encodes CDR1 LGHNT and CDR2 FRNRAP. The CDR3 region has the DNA TGTGCTAGTGGTTTGGTAAGTGGGACAGGGCCAAACACTGAAGCTTTCTTT. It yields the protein CASGLVSGTGPNTEAFF.

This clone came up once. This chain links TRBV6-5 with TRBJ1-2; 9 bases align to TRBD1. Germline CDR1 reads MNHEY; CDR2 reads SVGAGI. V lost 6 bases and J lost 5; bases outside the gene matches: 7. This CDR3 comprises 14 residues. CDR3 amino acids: CASRKQDRGYGYTF. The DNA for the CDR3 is TGTGCCAGCAGGAAACAGGACAGGGGATATGGCTACACCTTC.

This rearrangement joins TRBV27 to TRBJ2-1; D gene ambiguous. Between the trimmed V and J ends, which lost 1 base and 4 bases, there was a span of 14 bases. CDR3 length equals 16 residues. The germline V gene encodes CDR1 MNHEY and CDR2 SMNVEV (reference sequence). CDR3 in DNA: TGTGCCAGCAGTTTATATGAGGCAGAACTTTACAATGAGCAGTTCTTC. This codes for CASSLYEAELYNEQFF.

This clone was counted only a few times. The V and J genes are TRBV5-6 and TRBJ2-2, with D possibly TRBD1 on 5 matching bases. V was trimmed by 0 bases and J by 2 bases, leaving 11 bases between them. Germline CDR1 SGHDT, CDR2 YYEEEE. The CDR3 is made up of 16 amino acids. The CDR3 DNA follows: TGTGCCAGCAGCTTGGTAGGGGTTACTAACACCGGGGAGCTGTTTTTT. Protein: CASSLVGVTNTGELFF.

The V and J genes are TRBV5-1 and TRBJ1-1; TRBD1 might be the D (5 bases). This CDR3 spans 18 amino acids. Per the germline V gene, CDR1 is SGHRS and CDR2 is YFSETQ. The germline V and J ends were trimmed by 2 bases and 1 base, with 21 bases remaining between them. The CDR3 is CASSLDGQLDNPNTEAFF. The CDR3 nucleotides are TGCGCCAGCAGCTTAGACGGTCAACTGGACAACCCGAACACTGAAGCTTTCTTT.

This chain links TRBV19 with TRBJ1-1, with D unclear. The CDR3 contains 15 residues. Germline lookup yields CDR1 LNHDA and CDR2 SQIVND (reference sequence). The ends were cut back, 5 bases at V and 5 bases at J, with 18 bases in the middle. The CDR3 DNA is TGTGCCAGTAGTCCGCGGCGAGAGAGGCCGACTGAAGCTTTCTTT. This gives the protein CASSPRRERPTEAFF.

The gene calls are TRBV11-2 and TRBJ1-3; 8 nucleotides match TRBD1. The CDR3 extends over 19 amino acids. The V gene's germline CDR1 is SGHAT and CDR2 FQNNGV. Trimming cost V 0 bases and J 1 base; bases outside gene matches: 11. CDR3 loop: CASSLDTGTGSFSGNTIYF. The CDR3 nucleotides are TGTGCCAGCAGCTTAGATACGGGGACAGGTTCGTTTTCTGGAAACACCATATATTTT.

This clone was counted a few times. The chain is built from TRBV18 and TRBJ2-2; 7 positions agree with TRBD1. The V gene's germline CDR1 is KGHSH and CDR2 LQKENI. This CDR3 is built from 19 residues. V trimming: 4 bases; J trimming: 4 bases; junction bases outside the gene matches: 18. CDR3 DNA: TGTGCCAGCTCACATTTTGGTACACCGGGACAGTACTTCACCGGGGAGCTGTTTTTT. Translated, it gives CASSHFGTPGQYFTGELFF.

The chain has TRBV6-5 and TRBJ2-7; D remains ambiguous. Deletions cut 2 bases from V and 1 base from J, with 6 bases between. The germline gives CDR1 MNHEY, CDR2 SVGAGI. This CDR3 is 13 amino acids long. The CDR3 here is CASSYASSYEQYF. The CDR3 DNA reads TGTGCCAGCAGTTACGCGAGTTCCTACGAGCAGTACTTC.

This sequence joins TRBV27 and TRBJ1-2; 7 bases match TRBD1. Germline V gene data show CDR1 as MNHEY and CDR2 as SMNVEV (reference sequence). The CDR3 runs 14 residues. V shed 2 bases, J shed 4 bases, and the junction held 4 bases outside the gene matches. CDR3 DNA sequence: TGTGCCAGCAGTTTAAGGGGGCGCTTCTATGGCTACACCTTC. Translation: CASSLRGRFYGYTF.

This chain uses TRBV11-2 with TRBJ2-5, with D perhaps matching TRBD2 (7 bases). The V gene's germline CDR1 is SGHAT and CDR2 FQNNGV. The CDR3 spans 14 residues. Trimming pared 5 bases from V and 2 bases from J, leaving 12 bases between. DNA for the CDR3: TGTGCCAGCAGCCTAGGGGGGGAACAAGAGACCCAGTACTTC. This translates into CASSLGGEQETQYF.

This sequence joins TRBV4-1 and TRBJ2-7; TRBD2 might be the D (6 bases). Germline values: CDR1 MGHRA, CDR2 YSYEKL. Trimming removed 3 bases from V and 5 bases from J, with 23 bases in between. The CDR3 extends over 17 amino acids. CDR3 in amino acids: CASSQDLREAGKDEQYF. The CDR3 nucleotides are TGCGCCAGCAGCCAGGACCTCAGGGAGGCAGGAAAGGACGAGCAGTACTTC.

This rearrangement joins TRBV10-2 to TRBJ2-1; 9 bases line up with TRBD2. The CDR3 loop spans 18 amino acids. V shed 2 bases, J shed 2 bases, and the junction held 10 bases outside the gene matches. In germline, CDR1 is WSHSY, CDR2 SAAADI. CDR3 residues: CASSERAAGGEPYNEQFF. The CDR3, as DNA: TGCGCCAGCAGTGAGCGGGCGGCGGGGGGGGAGCCCTACAATGAGCAGTTCTTC.

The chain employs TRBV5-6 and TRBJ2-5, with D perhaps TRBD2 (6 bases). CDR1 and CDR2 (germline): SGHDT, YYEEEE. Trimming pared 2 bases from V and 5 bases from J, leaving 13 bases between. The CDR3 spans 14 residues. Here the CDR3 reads CASSFGGMAETQYF. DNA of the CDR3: TGTGCCAGCAGCTTTGGGGGGATGGCGGAGACCCAGTACTTC.

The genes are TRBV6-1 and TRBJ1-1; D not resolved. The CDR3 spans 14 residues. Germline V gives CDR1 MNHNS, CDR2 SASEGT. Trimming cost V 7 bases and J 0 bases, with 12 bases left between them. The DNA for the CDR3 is TGTGCCAGCAAGTCGGGGTCCATGAACACTGAAGCTTTCTTT. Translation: CASKSGSMNTEAFF.

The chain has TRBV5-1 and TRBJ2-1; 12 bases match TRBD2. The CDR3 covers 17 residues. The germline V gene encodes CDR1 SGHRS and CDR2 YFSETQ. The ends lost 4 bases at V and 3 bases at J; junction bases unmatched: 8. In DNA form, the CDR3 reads TGCGCCAGCAGCCCTTACCTAGCGGGGGGGCTCTACAATGAGCAGTTCTTC. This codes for CASSPYLAGGLYNEQFF.

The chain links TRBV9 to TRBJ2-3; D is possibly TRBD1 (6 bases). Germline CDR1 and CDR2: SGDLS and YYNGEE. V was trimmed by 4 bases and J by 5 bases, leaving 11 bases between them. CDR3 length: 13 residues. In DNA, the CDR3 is TGTGCCAGCAGCCGGGACATTGGAGATACGCAGTATTTT. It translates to CASSRDIGDTQYF. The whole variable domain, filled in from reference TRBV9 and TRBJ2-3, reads DSGVTQTPKHLITATGQRVTLRCSPRSGDLSVYWYQQSLDQGLQFLIQYYNGEERAKGNILERFSAQQFPDLHSELNLSSLELGDSALYFCASSRDIGDTQYFGPGTRLTVL.

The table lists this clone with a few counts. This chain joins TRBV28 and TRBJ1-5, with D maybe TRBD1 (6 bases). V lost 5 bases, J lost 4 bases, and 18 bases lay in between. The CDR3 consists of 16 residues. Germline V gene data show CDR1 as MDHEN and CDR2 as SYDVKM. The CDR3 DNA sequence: TGTGCCAGCAGTAAACACCCGGGGGGCCCGAATCAGCCCCAGCATTTT. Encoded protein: CASSKHPGGPNQPQHF.

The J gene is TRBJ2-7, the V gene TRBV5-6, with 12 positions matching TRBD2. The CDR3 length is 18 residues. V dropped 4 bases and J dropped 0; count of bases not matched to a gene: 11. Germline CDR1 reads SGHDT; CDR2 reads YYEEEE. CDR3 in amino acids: CASSHTSGGPRVSYEQYF. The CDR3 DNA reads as TGTGCCAGCAGCCATACTAGCGGGGGGCCCCGGGTCTCCTACGAGCAGTACTTC. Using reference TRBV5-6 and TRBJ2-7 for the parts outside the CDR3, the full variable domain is DAGVTQSPTHLIKTRGQQVTLRCSPKSGHDTVSWYQQALGQGPQFIFQYYEEEERQRGNFPDRFSGHQFPNYSSELNVNALLLGDSALYLCASSHTSGGPRVSYEQYFGPGTRLTVT.

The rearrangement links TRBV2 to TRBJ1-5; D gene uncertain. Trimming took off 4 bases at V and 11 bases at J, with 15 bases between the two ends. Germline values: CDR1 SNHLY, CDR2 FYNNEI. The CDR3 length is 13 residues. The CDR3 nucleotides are TGTGCCAGCAGTGTGCGGGTTTTGCGGGCCCAGCATTTT. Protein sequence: CASSVRVLRAQHF.

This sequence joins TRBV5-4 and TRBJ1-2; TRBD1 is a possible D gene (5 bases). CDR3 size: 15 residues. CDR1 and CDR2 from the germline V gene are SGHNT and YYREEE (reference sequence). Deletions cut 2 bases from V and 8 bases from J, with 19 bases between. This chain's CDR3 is CASSLDTDRDKGYTF. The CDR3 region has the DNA TGTGCCAGCAGCTTAGACACCGACAGAGATAAAGGCTACACCTTC. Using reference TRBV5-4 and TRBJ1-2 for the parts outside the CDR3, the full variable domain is ETGVTQSPTHLIKTRGQQVTLRCSSQSGHNTVSWYQQALGQGPQFIFQYYREEENGRGNFPPRFSGLQFPNYSSELNVNALELDDSALYLCASSLDTDRDKGYTFGSGTRLTVV.